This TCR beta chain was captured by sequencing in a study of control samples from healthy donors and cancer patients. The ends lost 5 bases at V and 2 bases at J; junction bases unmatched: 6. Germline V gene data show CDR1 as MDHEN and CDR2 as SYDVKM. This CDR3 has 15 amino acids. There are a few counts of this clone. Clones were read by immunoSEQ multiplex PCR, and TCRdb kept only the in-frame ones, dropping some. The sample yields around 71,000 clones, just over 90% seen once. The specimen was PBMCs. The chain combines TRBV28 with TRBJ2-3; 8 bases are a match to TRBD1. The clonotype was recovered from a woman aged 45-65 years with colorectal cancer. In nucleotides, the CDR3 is TGTGCCAGCAGTGCCGGGACAGGAATCACAGATACGCAGTATTTT. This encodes CASSAGTGITDTQYF.